This T cell receptor (beta chain) was captured in a study of cytomegalovirus exposure and HLA in healthy donors. Study-level findings and limits: Later analysis revealed greater clonal expansion in HLA-associated TCR beta chains than in equally common others.

The PCR ran on 60 Vbeta and 13 Jbeta primers. TCRdb's copy holds only in-frame clones and misses some; the assay was immunoSEQ multiplex PCR. The sample includes approximately 190,000 clones, over 70% seen only once; the top ten take 3.8%. This clone was observed a few times. What it binds is unknown. The TCR originated in a man aged 45-65 years in good health and CMV-seronegative. Input material: PBMCs.

The CDR3 sequence is CASTSWSGGINEQFF. The CDR3 nucleotides read TGTGCCAGCACCTCATGGTCGGGTGGAATCAATGAGCAGTTCTTC. This chain joins TRBV6-5 and TRBJ2-1; no firm D call. The V end was cut by 7 bases, the J end by 6 bases, with 19 bases between. Germline-derived CDR1 and CDR2 are MNHEY and SVGAGI. This CDR3 spans 15 amino acids.